The present T cell receptor (beta chain) was sequenced within a study of T cell responses to AZD1222 COVID-19 vaccine. Overall study results and limits: White British people made up most donors, females outnumbered males, and clonal diversity was possibly underestimated. An increase in Spike-specific TCR breadth and depth was observed after two AZD1222 doses. Across the whole spike, CD4 TCRs peaked at regions 160-218 and 743-854.

Only in-frame clones appear in the TCRdb table, and some are missing; sequencing was by immunoSEQ multiplex PCR. The data show 120,000 or so clones, 87% seen once. On this clone: The target antigen is unknown.

Germline assignment: CDR1 SGHAT and CDR2 FQNNGV. V was clipped by 3 bases and J by 8 bases, with 4 bases between them. The CDR3 contains 10 residues. The starting material was peripheral blood, obtained on day 0 of AZD1222 vaccination. This TCR came from an adult in good health. The chain has TRBV11-2 and TRBJ1-2; D call uncertain. The CDR3 sequence: CASSFGGYTF. For the CDR3, the DNA is TGTGCCAGCAGCTTCGGGGGCTACACCTTC.